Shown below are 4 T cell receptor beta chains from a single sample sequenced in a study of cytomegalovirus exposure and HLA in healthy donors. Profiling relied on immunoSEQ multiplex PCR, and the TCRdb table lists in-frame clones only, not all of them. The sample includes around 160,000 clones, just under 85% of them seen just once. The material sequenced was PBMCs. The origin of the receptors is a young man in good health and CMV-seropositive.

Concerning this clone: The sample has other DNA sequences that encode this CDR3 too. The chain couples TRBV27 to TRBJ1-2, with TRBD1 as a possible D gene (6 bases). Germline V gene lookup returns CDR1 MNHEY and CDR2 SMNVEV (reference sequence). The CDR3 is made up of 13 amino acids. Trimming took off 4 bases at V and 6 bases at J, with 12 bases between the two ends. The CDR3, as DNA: TGTGCCAGCAGTTCAGGGCAGGGGAATGGCTACACCTTC. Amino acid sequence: CASSSGQGNGYTF.

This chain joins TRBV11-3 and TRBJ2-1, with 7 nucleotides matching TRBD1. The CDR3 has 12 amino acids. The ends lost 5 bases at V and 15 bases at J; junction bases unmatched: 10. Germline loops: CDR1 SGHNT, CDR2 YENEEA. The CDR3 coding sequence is TGTGCCAGCAGCACAAGGACAGGCTCCACGTTCTTC. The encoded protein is CASSTRTGSTFF. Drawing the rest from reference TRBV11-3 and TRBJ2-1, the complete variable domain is EAGVVQSPRYKIIEKKQPVAFWCNPISGHNTLYWYLQNLGQGPELLIRYENEEAVDDSQLPKDRFSAERLKGVDSTLKIQPAELGDSAVYLCASSTRTGSTFFGPGTRLTVL.

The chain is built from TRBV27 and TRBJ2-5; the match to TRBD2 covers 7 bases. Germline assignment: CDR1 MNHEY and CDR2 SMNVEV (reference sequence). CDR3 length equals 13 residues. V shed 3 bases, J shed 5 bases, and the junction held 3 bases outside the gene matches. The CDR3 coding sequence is TGTGCCAGCAGTTTTGCGGGGGTGGAGACCCAGTACTTC. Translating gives CASSFAGVETQYF.

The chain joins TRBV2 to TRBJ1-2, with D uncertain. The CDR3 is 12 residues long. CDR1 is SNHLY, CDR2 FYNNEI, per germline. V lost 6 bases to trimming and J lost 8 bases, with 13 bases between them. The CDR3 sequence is CASRVEGSGYTF. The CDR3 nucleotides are TGTGCCAGCAGAGTCGAAGGTAGCGGCTACACCTTC. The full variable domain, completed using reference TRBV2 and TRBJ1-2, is EPEVTQTPSHQVTQMGQEVILRCVPISNHLYFYWYRQILGQKVEFLVSFYNNEISEKSEIFDDQFSVERPDGSNFTLKIRSTKLEDSAMYFCASRVEGSGYTFGSGTRLTVV.